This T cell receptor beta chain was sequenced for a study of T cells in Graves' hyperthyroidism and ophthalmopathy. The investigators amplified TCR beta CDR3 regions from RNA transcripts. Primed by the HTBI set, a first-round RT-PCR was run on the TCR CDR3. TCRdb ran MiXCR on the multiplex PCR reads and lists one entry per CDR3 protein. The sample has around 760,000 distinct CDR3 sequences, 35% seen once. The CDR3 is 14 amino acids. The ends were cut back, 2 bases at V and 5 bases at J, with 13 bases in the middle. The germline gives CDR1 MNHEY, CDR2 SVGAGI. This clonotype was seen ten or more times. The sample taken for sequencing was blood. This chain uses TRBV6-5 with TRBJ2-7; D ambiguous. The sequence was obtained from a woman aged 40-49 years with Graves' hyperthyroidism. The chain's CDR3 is CASSYTPRGNEQYF. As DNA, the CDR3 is TGTGCCAGCAGTTACACCCCCCGAGGTAACGAGCAGTACTTC.